The next 7 T cell receptor beta chains were all read from a single sample in a study of glioma-infiltrating T cells after dendritic cell vaccination. Sequenced by immunoSEQ multiplex PCR; TCRdb stores in-frame clones only, minus some. The data contain under 40,000 clones, more than 90% of them singletons. The sample here was blood, taken before dendritic cell vaccination. The receptors were gathered from a human donor with glioblastoma.

The rearrangement links TRBV4-1 to TRBJ2-3, with D uncertain. The V gene lost 0 bases and the J gene lost 0 bases, with 4 bases spanning the gap. The germline V gene encodes CDR1 MGHRA and CDR2 YSYEKL. The CDR3 totals 14 residues. The CDR3 loop is CASSQERSTDTQYF. CDR3 nucleotide sequence: TGCGCCAGCAGCCAAGAGAGAAGCACAGATACGCAGTATTTT.

The chain couples TRBV7-9 to TRBJ2-7, with D possibly being TRBD1 (6 bases). This CDR3 region has 12 residues. Trimming took 6 bases from V and 9 from J, leaving 15 bases between them. The germline gives CDR1 SEHNR, CDR2 FQNEAQ (reference sequence). The CDR3 loop reads CASSPGHQGQYF. CDR3 in DNA: TGTGCCAGCAGTCCGGGACACCAGGGGCAGTACTTC.

The chain joins TRBV7-6 to TRBJ2-7; 7 bases are shared with TRBD1. There are 14 residues in the CDR3. CDR1 SGHVS and CDR2 FNYEAQ come from the germline V gene. V was pared by 5 bases and J by 0 bases, with 4 bases of the junction left unmatched. The CDR3 reads CASSLGQLSYEQYF. The CDR3, as DNA: TGTGCCAGCAGCCTGGGACAGCTCTCCTACGAGCAGTACTTC.

CDR3 coding DNA: TGTGCCAGCAGCCCGAGTAACTATGGCTACACCTTC. Its translation is CASSPSNYGYTF. The chain couples TRBV7-9 to TRBJ1-2; D is unresolved. Germline V gives CDR1 SEHNR, CDR2 FQNEAQ (reference sequence). CDR3 length: 12 amino acids. Trimming left V 5 bases short and J 1 base short, with 5 bases between.

This chain links TRBV7-8 with TRBJ2-5, with D perhaps matching TRBD2 (5 bases). CDR1 is SGHVS, CDR2 FQNEAQ, per germline. Trimming removed 1 base from V and 5 bases from J, with 8 bases in between. The CDR3 has 13 residues. This CDR3 is CASSLGAVETQYF. The CDR3 nucleotides read TGTGCCAGCAGCTTAGGAGCGGTTGAGACCCAGTACTTC. Full variable domain (rest looked up from reference TRBV7-8 and TRBJ2-5): GAGVSQSPRYKVAKRGQDVALRCDPISGHVSLFWYQQALGQGPEFLTYFQNEAQLDKSGLPSDRFFAERPEGSVSTLKIQRTQQEDSAVYLCASSLGAVETQYFGPGTRLLVL.

A single count supports this clone. CDR3 in amino acids: CASSRDFGETQYF. The DNA for the CDR3 is TGTGCCAGCAGCCGGGACTTCGGAGAGACCCAGTACTTC. This chain links TRBV7-2 with TRBJ2-5, with D perhaps matching TRBD2 (6 bases). This CDR3 is 13 amino acids long. Germline values: CDR1 SGHTA, CDR2 FQGNSA. Trimming cost V 5 bases and J 4 bases, with 11 bases left between them.

Comment on this clone: Sequence at one end of the junction differs from germline and may be a read error. This sample includes further DNA sequences coding for the same CDR3. V is TRBV6-5 and J is TRBJ1-6, with a tentative D call TRBD1 (5 bases). In germline, CDR1 is MNHEY, CDR2 SVGAGI. CDR3 size: 15 residues. CDR3 DNA: TGTGCCAGCAGTTACTCCCAGGGAATAAATTCCCCCCTCCACTTT. This encodes CASSYSQGINSPLHF.